This T cell receptor beta chain was captured in a study of cytomegalovirus exposure and HLA in healthy donors. General study points: Published work reported that the classifier diagnosed cytomegalovirus status with high specificity and sensitivity. The study found most TCR sequences rare, yet found some public TCRs in many donors. The listing of 160 or so TCR beta chains classed them as cytomegalovirus-associated.

This CDR3 is built from 16 residues. The germline CDR1 and CDR2 sequences are MDHEN and SYDVKM. The ends were cut back, 2 bases at V and 2 bases at J, with 15 bases in the middle. Comments on this clone: Its target is not known.

Profiling relied on immunoSEQ multiplex PCR, and the TCRdb table lists in-frame clones only, not all of them. The profile shows roughly 70,000 clones, around 94% of them singletons. Sequencing was performed on PBMCs. V is TRBV28 and J is TRBJ1-2; D gene uncertain. This TCR was sampled from a man younger than 35 in good health and CMV-seropositive. In nucleotides, the CDR3 is TGTGCCAGCAGTTTAATGGGAGGACGGCCCAACTATGGCTACACCTTC. Amino acid sequence: CASSLMGGRPNYGYTF.